The T cell receptor (beta chain) under discussion was sequenced for a study of CD8 T cells in ankylosing spondylitis. Library preparation for TCR beta used quantitative 5'-RACE with molecular barcodes. Each CDR3 protein gets one entry after TCRdb re-called the 5' RACE reads with MiXCR. The sample has roughly 230,000 distinct CDR3 sequences, 15% to 20% seen once; the top ten hold around 30%. Germline lookup yields CDR1 DFQATT and CDR2 SNEGSKA (reference sequence). V lost 5 bases and J 0 bases, leaving 13 bases between the germline ends. The CDR3 totals 14 residues. This clonotype was counted between two and nine times.

The clonotype was recovered from a male donor with ankylosing spondylitis or in good health (not recorded which). The chain recombines TRBV20-1 with TRBJ1-1; D unresolved. Source material: blood, either unsorted or a sorted T cell fraction (not recorded which). CDR3: CSAGITVMNTEAFF. The CDR3 DNA sequence: TGCAGTGCTGGTATCACAGTGATGAACACTGAAGCTTTCTTT.